The 30 T cell receptor beta chains presented below share a single source sample, sequenced in a study of cytomegalovirus exposure and HLA in healthy donors. This PCR relied on a set of 60 Vbeta primers and 13 Jbeta primers. The table came from immunoSEQ multiplex PCR; TCRdb's copy has only in-frame clones and leaves some out. The repertoire includes roughly 79,000 clones, 70% to 75% of them detected once, and 6.2% sits in the top ten. Material: PBMCs. The receptors were sampled from a woman aged 50 to 60 in good health and CMV-seropositive.

The chain couples TRBV9 to TRBJ2-5; TRBD1 agrees at 8 bases. J gave up 0 bases and V 0 bases, and 1 base lay outside the gene matches. Germline V gene sequence: CDR1 SGDLS, CDR2 YYNGEE. The CDR3 covers 15 residues. CDR3 protein: CASSVGQGYQETQYF. The CDR3, as DNA: TGTGCCAGCAGCGTAGGACAGGGGTACCAAGAGACCCAGTACTTC.

The rearrangement links TRBV15 to TRBJ2-7; D may be TRBD2 (6 bases). The V and J ends lost 0 bases and 3 bases respectively, with 12 bases between them. Germline loops: CDR1 LNHNV, CDR2 YYDKDF (reference sequence). The CDR3 is 15 amino acids. The CDR3 coding sequence is TGTGCCACCAGCAGAGATCCCGGGAGAGGCTACGAGCAGTACTTC. It yields the protein CATSRDPGRGYEQYF.

This clone has only one observation. The chain carries TRBV28 and TRBJ2-7, with D perhaps matching TRBD1 (5 bases). Germline CDR1 reads MDHEN; CDR2 reads SYDVKM. V was trimmed by 4 bases and J by 2 bases, leaving 6 bases between them. The CDR3 consists of 12 residues. The CDR3 DNA reads TGTGCCAGCAGTTGGACAACCTACGAGCAGTACTTC. Encoded protein: CASSWTTYEQYF.

A few counts support this clone. The V and J genes are TRBV9 and TRBJ1-1; D ambiguous. Germline lookup yields CDR1 SGDLS and CDR2 YYNGEE. The CDR3 sequence is 15 residues long. The germline V and J ends were trimmed by 4 bases and 1 base, with 14 bases remaining between them. The CDR3: CASSPRGGRNTEAFF. Written as DNA, the CDR3 is TGTGCCAGCAGCCCCCGTGGAGGGAGGAACACTGAAGCTTTCTTT.

The gene calls are TRBV27 and TRBJ2-7, with TRBD2 matching over 7 bases. Trimming cost V 4 bases and J 3 bases; bases outside gene matches: 9. The germline CDR1 and CDR2 sequences are MNHEY and SMNVEV (reference sequence). This CDR3 spans 15 amino acids. CDR3: CASSSTSSGRYEQYF. As DNA, the CDR3 is TGTGCCAGCAGTTCCACCTCTAGCGGTCGCTACGAGCAGTACTTC.

The V gene is TRBV9, the J gene TRBJ1-3; TRBD1 is a possible D gene (5 bases). This CDR3 is 16 amino acids long. CDR1 and CDR2 (germline): SGDLS, YYNGEE. V lost 4 bases and J lost 2, with 16 bases in between. CDR3: CASSSLGRAAGNTIYF. Written as DNA, the CDR3 is TGTGCCAGCAGCTCCTTGGGCAGGGCGGCTGGAAACACCATATATTTT.

This chain connects TRBV4-2 to TRBJ2-1; 9 bases match TRBD2. CDR1 and CDR2 from the germline V gene are LGHNA and YNFKEQ. V trimming: 0 bases; J trimming: 2 bases; junction bases outside the gene matches: 2. This CDR3 has 16 amino acids. In DNA form, the CDR3 reads TGTGCCAGCAGCCAAGAAATAGCGGGGGCCTACAATGAGCAGTTCTTC. Translated, it gives CASSQEIAGAYNEQFF.

The chain uses TRBV19 and TRBJ2-3, with TRBD2 identical over 7 bases. V shed 7 bases, J shed 4 bases, and the junction held 8 bases outside the gene matches. The CDR3 is 14 amino acids. Germline CDR1 reads LNHDA; CDR2 reads SQIVND (reference sequence). This CDR3 is CASTVAGLADTQYF. The CDR3 region has the DNA TGTGCCAGTACAGTAGCGGGTTTGGCAGATACGCAGTATTTT.

This clone appeared once. The chain uses TRBV12-5 and TRBJ2-3; possible D gene TRBD2, 5 bases. V lost 6 bases and J 0 bases, leaving 7 bases between the germline ends. The CDR3 consists of 13 residues. The germline V gene encodes CDR1 LGHNT and CDR2 FRNRAP. The CDR3 spells CASGRTSTDTQYF. In DNA, the CDR3 is TGTGCTAGTGGGAGGACTAGCACAGATACGCAGTATTTT. Combining the CDR3 with reference TRBV12-5 and TRBJ2-3 gives the whole variable domain DARVTQTPRHKVTEMGQEVTMRCQPILGHNTVFWYRQTMMQGLELLAYFRNRAPLDDSGMPKDRFSAEMPDATLATLKIQPSEPRDSAVYFCASGRTSTDTQYFGPGTRLTVL.

This chain uses TRBV29-1 with TRBJ1-1; 7 nucleotides agree with TRBD1. The CDR3 length is 12 residues. The V gene's germline CDR1 is SQVTM and CDR2 ANQGSEA. V lost 5 bases, J lost 4 bases, and 4 bases stayed unmatched. The CDR3 loop reads CSVIQGITEAFF. CDR3 coding DNA: TGCAGCGTTATACAGGGGATCACTGAAGCTTTCTTT.

This clone was observed a single time. V and J are TRBV5-4 and TRBJ2-7, with D maybe TRBD2 (5 bases). CDR1 SGHNT and CDR2 YYREEE come from the germline V gene (reference sequence). This CDR3 is built from 16 residues. V dropped 4 bases and J dropped 3 bases, with 20 bases sitting between them. The CDR3 DNA reads TGTGCCAGCAGCGCGGGTCGTGGTCTGTTAGGCTACGAGCAGTACTTC. Encoded protein: CASSAGRGLLGYEQYF.

The chain employs TRBV7-8 and TRBJ1-5, with D unresolved. The CDR3 is 15 residues long. The germline CDR1 and CDR2 sequences are SGHVS and FQNEAQ. V was trimmed by 0 bases and J by 3 bases, leaving 9 bases between them. CDR3 bases: TGTGCCAGCAGCTTAGCTCGAGGGTTCAATCAGCCCCAGCATTTT. Encoded protein: CASSLARGFNQPQHF.

This sequence joins TRBV11-2 and TRBJ1-5; TRBD1 agrees at 12 bases. Germline V CDR1 and CDR2: SGHAT, FQNNGV. Trimming removed 4 bases from V and 3 bases from J; junction bases left unmatched: 4. This CDR3 region has 16 residues. CDR3 loop: CASSSGTGGVNQPQHF. For the CDR3, the DNA is TGTGCCAGCAGCTCCGGGACAGGGGGCGTCAATCAGCCCCAGCATTTT.

The rearrangement links TRBV7-6 to TRBJ1-1; 7 bases map to TRBD1. V shed 2 bases and J 0 bases; nucleotides not matched to a gene: 9. CDR1 is SGHVS and CDR2 is FNYEAQ in the germline V gene. The length of the CDR3 is 17 residues. CDR3 residues: CASSLSLRGRMNTEAFF. The CDR3 DNA sequence: TGTGCCAGCAGCTTATCGTTGAGGGGGCGGATGAACACTGAAGCTTTCTTT.

This clone was seen a handful of times. V and J are TRBV11-2 and TRBJ2-7; 10 bases match TRBD2. CDR3 length: 16 residues. Looked up from germline, CDR1 is SGHAT and CDR2 is FQNNGV. V was clipped by 5 bases and J by 2 bases; unmatched bases: 9. The CDR3 sequence is CASSPIKREGTYEQYF. CDR3 DNA: TGTGCCAGCAGCCCAATTAAGCGGGAGGGAACCTACGAGCAGTACTTC.

V gene TRBV19 combines with J gene TRBJ2-7, with TRBD2 matching over 10 bases. Germline V gene data show CDR1 as LNHDA and CDR2 as SQIVND (reference sequence). After removal of 3 bases from V and 4 bases from J, the junction contained 3 bases not matched to a gene. This CDR3 spans 14 amino acids. CDR3 sequence: CASSILAGVYEQYF. In DNA, the CDR3 is TGTGCCAGTAGTATCCTAGCGGGAGTTTACGAGCAGTACTTC.

The V and J genes are TRBV4-1 and TRBJ2-5, with D unresolved. The CDR3 spans 14 residues. Germline lookup yields CDR1 MGHRA and CDR2 YSYEKL. V shed 3 bases and J shed 9 bases, with 17 bases lying between them. CDR3 sequence reads: CASSHYTGSEAQYF. CDR3 DNA sequence: TGCGCCAGCAGCCATTATACCGGTAGTGAGGCCCAGTACTTC.

V and J are TRBV7-2 and TRBJ2-1; 10 nucleotides line up with TRBD2. CDR3 size: 15 residues. Germline loops: CDR1 SGHTA, CDR2 FQGNSA. V trimming: 1 base; J trimming: 4 bases; junction bases outside the gene matches: 1. The CDR3 DNA is TGTGCCAGCAGCTTAGAAGCGGGAGGGTACAATGAGCAGTTCTTC. Translated: CASSLEAGGYNEQFF.

The V and J genes are TRBV2 and TRBJ1-2, with D hard to call. CDR3 length equals 14 residues. CDR1 and CDR2 from the germline V gene are SNHLY and FYNNEI. Trimming left V 4 bases short and J 4 bases short, with 13 bases between. CDR3 protein: CASSVQRGSYGYTF. The CDR3 nucleotides are TGTGCCAGCAGTGTCCAGCGCGGGTCCTATGGCTACACCTTC.

The chain employs TRBV6-1 and TRBJ1-5; possible D gene TRBD1, 6 bases. The CDR3 contains 18 residues. Per the germline V gene, CDR1 is MNHNS and CDR2 is SASEGT. The V gene lost 3 bases and the J gene lost 1 base, with 19 bases spanning the gap. The CDR3 loop reads CASSDLDRGGESNQPQHF. CDR3 DNA: TGTGCCAGCAGTGATCTAGATAGGGGGGGAGAGAGCAATCAGCCCCAGCATTTT.

V gene TRBV6-1 combines with J gene TRBJ1-5, with D possibly TRBD1 on 5 matching bases. V was clipped by 2 bases and J by 7 bases, with 12 bases between them. CDR3 size: 14 residues. Germline-derived CDR1 and CDR2 are MNHNS and SASEGT. The CDR3 protein is CASSELRVGQPQHF. The CDR3 nucleotides read TGTGCCAGCAGTGAACTCAGGGTCGGACAGCCCCAGCATTTT.

This chain links TRBV6-6 with TRBJ2-7; perhaps TRBD2 as D (5 bases). The ends were cut back, 6 bases at V and 4 bases at J, with 16 bases in the middle. From germline, CDR1 is MNHNY and CDR2 SVGAGI (reference sequence). This CDR3 contains 14 residues. Here the CDR3 DNA reads TGTGCCAGCAGATTCGAGGGTAACCGATACGAGCAGTACTTC. As protein: CASRFEGNRYEQYF.

This clone showed up just a few times. The genes are TRBV2 and TRBJ2-2; possibly TRBD2 for D (7 bases). V was cut by 9 bases and J by 5 bases, with 16 bases left in between. Germline values: CDR1 SNHLY, CDR2 FYNNEI. This CDR3 has 14 residues. CDR3 residues: CASQLGGRTGELFF. The DNA of the CDR3 is TGTGCCAGTCAGCTGGGGGGGCGAACCGGGGAGCTGTTTTTT.

This chain connects TRBV9 to TRBJ1-6, with D possibly being TRBD1 (6 bases). Germline V CDR1 and CDR2: SGDLS, YYNGEE. This CDR3 contains 15 residues. V gave up 4 bases and J gave up 6 bases, with 14 bases separating them. CDR3 nucleotides: TGTGCCAGCAGCCGCTGGGACACCAGTAATTCACCCCTCCACTTT. Translated: CASSRWDTSNSPLHF.

V gene TRBV19 combines with J gene TRBJ1-1; tentative D call: TRBD1 (6 bases). The V gene lost 5 bases and the J gene lost 2 bases, with 12 bases spanning the gap. The V gene's germline CDR1 is LNHDA and CDR2 SQIVND (reference sequence). CDR3 length: 14 amino acids. CDR3: CASSSGTPNTEAFF. CDR3 sequence (DNA): TGTGCCAGTAGTTCCGGGACACCAAACACTGAAGCTTTCTTT.

J is TRBJ2-1 and V is TRBV10-3; no firm D call. The CDR3 sequence is 13 residues long. CDR1 ENHRY and CDR2 SYGVKD come from the germline V gene. Trimming cost V 8 bases and J 1 base, with 9 bases left between them. CDR3 loop: CAIQASSYNEQFF. The CDR3 bases are TGTGCCATCCAAGCGTCATCCTACAATGAGCAGTTCTTC.

V gene TRBV6-4 combines with J gene TRBJ1-1; no clear D. With 3 bases removed from V and 1 base from J, the gap between germline ends came to 6 bases. Germline assignment: CDR1 MRHNA and CDR2 SNTAGT. The CDR3 sequence is 13 residues long. CDR3 DNA sequence: TGTGCCAGCAGTGAGAGGGAGAACACTGAAGCTTTCTTT. This gives the protein CASSERENTEAFF.

The chain employs TRBV30 and TRBJ2-7, with 9 bases that match TRBD1. Germline values: CDR1 GTSNPN, CDR2 SVGIG (reference sequence). The V and J ends lost 2 bases and 6 bases, in that order; junction bases with no gene match: 5. The CDR3 loop spans 13 amino acids. CDR3 amino acids: CAWSITGGGEQYF. CDR3 nucleotide sequence: TGTGCCTGGAGTATTACAGGGGGCGGCGAGCAGTACTTC. The full variable domain, its missing parts supplied by reference TRBV30 and TRBJ2-7, is SQTIHQWPATLVQPVGSPLSLECTVEGTSNPNLYWYRQAAGRGLQLLFYSVGIGQISSEVPQNLSASRPQDRQFILSSKKLLLSDSGFYLCAWSITGGGEQYFGPGTRLTVT.

The chain carries TRBV14 and TRBJ2-7; D is unresolved. Trimming shortened V by 1 base and J by 4 bases, and 8 bases separated the two germline ends. This CDR3 contains 13 residues. Germline assignment: CDR1 SGHDN and CDR2 FVKESK. The DNA of the CDR3 is TGTGCCAGCAGCCAAGCCCCCCCTTACGAGCAGTACTTC. It is translated as CASSQAPPYEQYF.

This clone was detected only a few times. CDR3 in DNA: TGTGCCAGCAGTCAAGTCGGGGTCGCTGAGCAGTTCTTC. Residues: CASSQVGVAEQFF. The rearrangement links TRBV25-1 to TRBJ2-1; D may be TRBD2 (5 bases). The CDR3 is 13 amino acids. Germline lookup yields CDR1 MGHDK and CDR2 SYGVNS. Trimming stripped 5 bases from V and 9 bases from J, with 14 bases between.